What follows describes a single T cell receptor beta chain. It has no known antigen specificity. Base qualities are not provided; no much larger clone lies one nucleotide away. The data were obtained in a study of blood T cell repertoires in COVID-19 (dated by TCRdb to 2020 to 2021). The study in broad terms: Collaborator samples came from the United States, Italy and Spain and covered acute and convalescent phases of COVID-19. Samples came from the ongoing ImmuneRACE study (first 160 participants) plus 1,254 subjects from 6 global collaborators. Where HLA class I and class II types were available, the types were taken from metadata supplied by the sample provider, not from assay-based typing. The dataset comprised deeply sampled blood TCRbeta repertoires from subjects exposed to, actively infected with, or recovered from COVID-19. Nearly every sample came with metadata listing a de-identified subject ID, COVID-19 status, age in years and sex. The repertoires were released in a freely available public database intended as a resource for research on the immune response to SARS-CoV-2. The material from the prospective study consisted of cDNA or gDNA derived from T cells, B-cell-depleted T cells, or PBMCs.

What the research found in general, with its limitations: Clinical and demographic metadata were provided uncurated, with the amount varying by source and participant.

Samples from volunteer blood donors who had recovered from COVID-19 were contributed by a second Seattle source. Collaborating institutions collected whole blood in K2EDTA tubes following their own protocols. For TCRbeta analysis, collaborators shipped samples as frozen whole blood, isolated PBMCs, or DNA extracted from either of those sample types. The CDR1 and CDR2 encoded by the germline V gene are SGDLS and YYNGEE. From the cysteine through the phenylalanine, the CDR3 covers 15 amino acids. The entry retains the CDR3 DNA only, 45 bases that are in frame from base 1. Trimming takes 2 bases off V and 8 bases off J; junction bases not matched to a gene: 7. The immunoSEQ Assay, a bias-controlled multiplex PCR, was used to amplify TCRbeta CDR3 regions from genomic DNA. In the original analysis: The number of nucleated cells in each sample was estimated from the amplification of reference gene primers within the assay. To quantify the absolute abundance of each unique TCRbeta CDR3 rearrangement, sequence reads were collapsed and filtered. Productive Simpson clonality was computed per sample as the square root of Simpson's diversity index over productive rearrangements. In TCRdb, the immuneACCESS table is reduced to in-frame sequences with V and J assigned. These tables do not hold every clone; where another copy was compared, an unresolved V gene accounts for under half, and the others remain unexplained. The V and J calls and clone size were taken over from that table, and D and trimming were inferred from the DNA. The sample includes around 250,000 clones, with about four fifths observed a single time. Of the sample, roughly 2% is held by the ten largest clones.

Sequencing was carried out using peripheral blood. The sequence was obtained from a young man who had recovered from COVID-19. The chain joins TRBV9 to TRBJ1-4; 9 central bases correspond to TRBD1. In nucleotide form, the sequence is TGTGCCAGCAGCGTCGGGGGACAGGGTAGGGAAAAACTGTTTTTT. Translated, it gives CASSVGGQGREKLFF.